Sequencing of this TCR beta chain was carried out in a study of cytotoxic CD8 clonotypes in ibrutinib-treated CLL. The protocol was immunoSEQ multiplex PCR, while the TCRdb copy is restricted to in-frame clones and leaves out a portion. The sample holds almost 250,000 clones; 70% are singletons and the top ten take 15%. PBMCs that had been cryopreserved were the source of approximately 1.8 micrograms of genomic DNA for TCR beta libraries. Study results and limitations: Clonality at baseline surpassed age-matched healthy donors and tracked circulating CD8+ T-cell counts.

In regard to this clone: Its specificity is unknown.

CDR3 length equals 16 residues. Germline V gives CDR1 MDHEN, CDR2 SYDVKM. J was trimmed by 1 base and V by 6 bases; bases with no gene match: 11. The sequences come from PBMCs, collected after 24 months of ibrutinib treatment. The rearrangement joins TRBV28 to TRBJ1-1; TRBD1 matches 7 bases. This receptor was obtained from a human donor with chronic lymphocytic leukemia. The CDR3 loop is CASSLSGAGGNTEAFF. The CDR3, as DNA: TGTGCCAGCAGCCTCTCCGGGGCAGGGGGGAACACTGAAGCTTTCTTT.